This TCR beta chain was found in a study of control samples from healthy donors and cancer patients (dated by TCRdb to the early 2020s). From its cysteine to its phenylalanine, the CDR3 spans 12 amino acids. The retained sequence is limited to the CDR3, 36 bases, with the frame set at the first base. The germline V gene sets CDR1 to MGHRA and CDR2 to YSYEKL. V loses 5 bases, J loses 7 bases, and the germline ends lie 9 bases apart. To note about this clone: No antigen is known for it. No base quality information exists; no much larger clone differs at one position.

Libraries were constructed by the immunoSEQ multiplex PCR assay. TCRdb mirrors the immuneACCESS table, restricted to in-frame sequences. Some clones are absent from its copies; in checked studies, under half trace to an unresolved V gene, and the reason for the others is unknown. For this sample there are approximately 150,000 clones; nearly 90% appear just once. About 7.9% of the sample lies in the top ten. Sequencing was done on a sample of PBMCs. The receptor was isolated from a man in his fifties or sixties with head and neck cancer. The chain is made from TRBV4-1 and TRBJ2-1, with no confident D gene call. The bases read TGCGCCAGCAGCTTCCTCGAGAATGAGCAGTTCTTC. Translation gives CASSFLENEQFF.